These T cell receptor beta chains were read from a single sample in a study of T cell responses to AZD1222 COVID-19 vaccine. Assay: immunoSEQ multiplex PCR; the TCRdb copy retains only in-frame clones and omits some. This sample has about 140,000 clones; 80% to 95% occur once, and the top ten carry around 3.5%. The sample consisted of peripheral blood, taken 28 days after the second AZD1222 dose. The receptors were sampled from an adult who received the AZD1222 COVID-19 vaccine. CDR3s include the opening cysteine and the closing phenylalanine or tryptophan. Each record gives: J gene, V gene, clone size, D gene, CDR3 protein, CDR3 DNA. D genes are given only for firm matches. Rows give clone size only sometimes, using once, few, many, or a class for an expanded clone.

j_call: TRBJ1-4
v_call: TRBV3-1/TRBV3-2
clone_size: few
d_call: .
cdr3_aa: CASTRGAGNEKLFF
cdr3_nt: TGTGCCAGCACCCGGGGGGCTGGTAATGAAAAACTGTTTTTT

j_call: TRBJ2-3
v_call: TRBV5-4
clone_size: .
d_call: TRBD1
cdr3_aa: CASRAGTGGADTQYF
cdr3_nt: TGTGCCAGCAGGGCCGGGACAGGGGGCGCAGATACGCAGTATTTT

j_call: TRBJ1-6
v_call: TRBV7-9
clone_size: once
d_call: .
cdr3_aa: CASSNRDPIVSSLHF
cdr3_nt: TGTGCCAGCAGCAACCGGGACCCAATCGTTTCATCCCTCCACTTT

j_call: TRBJ1-6
v_call: TRBV5-5
clone_size: .
d_call: .
cdr3_aa: CASSLDPGTRNNSPLHF
cdr3_nt: TGTGCCAGCAGCTTGGACCCCGGGACACGGAATAATTCACCCCTCCACTTT

j_call: TRBJ2-2
v_call: TRBV2
clone_size: .
d_call: .
cdr3_aa: CASSEISGNTGELFF
cdr3_nt: TGTGCCAGCAGTGAAATTAGTGGGAACACCGGGGAGCTGTTTTTT

j_call: TRBJ2-3
v_call: TRBV7-3
clone_size: .
d_call: TRBD2
cdr3_aa: CASSQEGLAGVDTQYF
cdr3_nt: TGTGCCAGCAGCCAAGAGGGACTAGCGGGAGTGGATACGCAGTATTTT

j_call: TRBJ2-1
v_call: TRBV10-3
clone_size: once
d_call: TRBD1
cdr3_aa: CAIRGIQGAGGEQFF
cdr3_nt: TGTGCCATCAGGGGGATACAGGGGGCTGGAGGTGAGCAGTTCTTC

j_call: TRBJ2-1
v_call: TRBV7-7
clone_size: .
d_call: .
cdr3_aa: CASSLGGGRTSSYNEQFF
cdr3_nt: TGTGCTAGCAGCTTAGGGGGGGGCCGCACGAGCTCCTACAATGAGCAGTTCTTC

j_call: TRBJ1-1
v_call: TRBV6-6
clone_size: .
d_call: .
cdr3_aa: CASSRLRGGTEAFF
cdr3_nt: TGTGCCAGCAGTAGACTTAGGGGTGGCACTGAAGCTTTCTTT

j_call: TRBJ1-1
v_call: TRBV28
clone_size: .
d_call: .
cdr3_aa: CASSFPVGFGTEAFF
cdr3_nt: TGTGCCAGCAGTTTCCCCGTCGGGTTTGGCACTGAAGCTTTCTTT

j_call: TRBJ2-5
v_call: TRBV28
clone_size: .
d_call: TRBD2
cdr3_aa: CASSLYGTSGQETQYF
cdr3_nt: TGTGCCAGCAGTTTATATGGGACTAGCGGCCAAGAGACCCAGTACTTC

j_call: TRBJ2-3
v_call: TRBV19
clone_size: once
d_call: TRBD1
cdr3_aa: CASRTTGFGTDTQYF
cdr3_nt: TGTGCCAGCAGAACGACAGGGTTTGGCACAGATACGCAGTATTTT

j_call: TRBJ1-4
v_call: TRBV19
clone_size: .
d_call: .
cdr3_aa: CASSLDAIGNEKLFF
cdr3_nt: TGTGCCAGTAGTTTGGACGCGATCGGTAATGAAAAACTGTTTTTT

j_call: TRBJ2-2
v_call: TRBV11-3
clone_size: .
d_call: TRBD1
cdr3_aa: CASSSGQGGTGELFF
cdr3_nt: TGTGCCAGCAGCTCCGGACAGGGCGGCACCGGGGAGCTGTTTTTT

j_call: TRBJ2-2
v_call: TRBV9
clone_size: .
d_call: .
cdr3_aa: CASSPHTGELFF
cdr3_nt: TGTGCCAGCAGCCCCCACACCGGGGAGCTGTTTTTT

j_call: TRBJ1-2
v_call: TRBV6-2/TRBV6-3
clone_size: .
d_call: .
cdr3_aa: CASSYPPGPLTF
cdr3_nt: TGTGCCAGCAGTTACCCGCCCGGGCCCCTCACCTTC

j_call: TRBJ1-3
v_call: TRBV5-1
clone_size: .
d_call: .
cdr3_aa: CASSLEGTGNTIYF
cdr3_nt: TGCGCCAGCAGCTTGGAGGGAACTGGAAACACCATATATTTT

j_call: TRBJ2-1
v_call: TRBV29-1
clone_size: few
d_call: TRBD1
cdr3_aa: CSVEVTGGRRDEQFF
cdr3_nt: TGCAGCGTTGAAGTGACAGGGGGAAGGAGGGATGAGCAGTTCTTC

j_call: TRBJ2-3
v_call: TRBV3-1/TRBV3-2
clone_size: .
d_call: TRBD2
cdr3_aa: CASSRGDSGTRRVQYF
cdr3_nt: TGTGCCAGCAGCCGAGGAGATAGCGGGACTAGAAGGGTGCAGTATTTT

j_call: TRBJ2-1
v_call: TRBV10-3
clone_size: .
d_call: .
cdr3_aa: CAVSNSLEQFF
cdr3_nt: TGTGCCGTCTCTAATTCGCTTGAGCAGTTCTTC

j_call: TRBJ2-2
v_call: TRBV5-1
clone_size: .
d_call: TRBD2
cdr3_aa: CASGGGAGELFF
cdr3_nt: TGCGCCAGCGGGGGAGGGGCCGGGGAGCTGTTTTTT

j_call: TRBJ2-1
v_call: TRBV29-1
clone_size: .
d_call: .
cdr3_aa: CSVVDRTDVYDEQFF
cdr3_nt: TGCAGCGTTGTTGACAGGACAGACGTTTATGATGAGCAGTTCTTC

j_call: TRBJ1-4
v_call: TRBV10-3
clone_size: .
d_call: TRBD1
cdr3_aa: CAISSRQGATNEKLFF
cdr3_nt: TGTGCCATCAGTTCCCGACAGGGAGCAACTAATGAAAAACTGTTTTTT

j_call: TRBJ2-5
v_call: TRBV3-1/TRBV3-2
clone_size: .
d_call: TRBD1
cdr3_aa: CASRIGQGTETQYF
cdr3_nt: TGTGCCAGCAGAATCGGACAGGGGACAGAGACCCAGTACTTC

j_call: TRBJ1-1
v_call: TRBV2
clone_size: once
d_call: .
cdr3_aa: CASSEIITEAFF
cdr3_nt: TGTGCCAGCAGTGAAATTATCACTGAAGCTTTCTTT

j_call: TRBJ1-2
v_call: TRBV28
clone_size: .
d_call: .
cdr3_aa: CASSTPGQPYGYTF
cdr3_nt: TGTGCCAGCAGTACCCCCGGACAGCCCTATGGCTACACCTTC

j_call: TRBJ2-1
v_call: TRBV7-3
clone_size: .
d_call: TRBD2
cdr3_aa: CASSLTRSGGEQFF
cdr3_nt: TGTGCCAGCAGCTTAACTCGGAGCGGGGGCGAGCAGTTCTTC

j_call: TRBJ1-1
v_call: TRBV9
clone_size: once
d_call: .
cdr3_aa: CASSDPPEAFF
cdr3_nt: TGTGCCAGCAGCGACCCTCCTGAGGCTTTCTTT

j_call: TRBJ2-1
v_call: TRBV7-3
clone_size: .
d_call: .
cdr3_aa: CASSPLGGYNEQFF
cdr3_nt: TGTGCCAGCAGCCCCCTGGGAGGATACAATGAGCAGTTCTTC

j_call: TRBJ2-1
v_call: TRBV9
clone_size: .
d_call: TRBD2
cdr3_aa: CASSVFGAGGVEQFF
cdr3_nt: TGTGCCAGCAGCGTATTCGGGGCGGGAGGCGTTGAGCAGTTCTTC

j_call: TRBJ1-1
v_call: TRBV27
clone_size: .
d_call: .
cdr3_aa: CASSYRDVGTEAFF
cdr3_nt: TGTGCCAGCAGCTACAGGGATGTGGGCACTGAAGCTTTCTTT

j_call: TRBJ2-7
v_call: TRBV6-4
clone_size: .
d_call: TRBD1
cdr3_aa: CASSDESVVGWGQGAYEQYF
cdr3_nt: TGTGCCAGCAGTGACGAATCGGTCGTGGGTTGGGGACAGGGAGCCTACGAGCAGTACTTC

j_call: TRBJ2-1
v_call: TRBV24-1
clone_size: few
d_call: .
cdr3_aa: CATSRLNEQFF
cdr3_nt: TGTGCCACCAGCCGACTAAATGAGCAGTTCTTC

j_call: TRBJ1-1
v_call: TRBV7-9
clone_size: .
d_call: .
cdr3_aa: CASSLGRGTFTEAFF
cdr3_nt: TGTGCCAGCAGCTTAGGCCGAGGGACGTTTACTGAAGCTTTCTTT

j_call: TRBJ2-1
v_call: TRBV29-1
clone_size: .
d_call: TRBD2
cdr3_aa: CSAGLADYNEQFF
cdr3_nt: TGCAGCGCGGGACTAGCGGATTACAATGAGCAGTTCTTC

j_call: TRBJ2-2
v_call: TRBV24-1
clone_size: .
d_call: TRBD1
cdr3_aa: CATRRQGEGELFF
cdr3_nt: TGTGCCACCCGAAGACAGGGGGAAGGGGAGCTGTTTTTT

j_call: TRBJ1-3
v_call: TRBV10-2
clone_size: .
d_call: TRBD1
cdr3_aa: CASSVGQLDGNTIYF
cdr3_nt: TGCGCCAGCAGTGTGGGACAGCTGGATGGAAACACCATATATTTT

j_call: TRBJ2-6
v_call: TRBV6-6
clone_size: .
d_call: .
cdr3_aa: CASSLITPGANVLTF
cdr3_nt: TGTGCCAGCAGCCTTATAACTCCTGGGGCCAACGTCCTGACTTTC

j_call: TRBJ2-1
v_call: TRBV10-1
clone_size: .
d_call: TRBD2
cdr3_aa: CASSDPTSGSDNEQFF
cdr3_nt: TGCGCCAGCAGTGACCCTACTAGCGGGAGTGACAATGAGCAGTTCTTC

j_call: TRBJ1-5
v_call: TRBV7-8
clone_size: few
d_call: .
cdr3_aa: CASRLGASNQPQHF
cdr3_nt: TGTGCCAGCAGGCTCGGGGCTAGCAATCAGCCCCAGCATTTT